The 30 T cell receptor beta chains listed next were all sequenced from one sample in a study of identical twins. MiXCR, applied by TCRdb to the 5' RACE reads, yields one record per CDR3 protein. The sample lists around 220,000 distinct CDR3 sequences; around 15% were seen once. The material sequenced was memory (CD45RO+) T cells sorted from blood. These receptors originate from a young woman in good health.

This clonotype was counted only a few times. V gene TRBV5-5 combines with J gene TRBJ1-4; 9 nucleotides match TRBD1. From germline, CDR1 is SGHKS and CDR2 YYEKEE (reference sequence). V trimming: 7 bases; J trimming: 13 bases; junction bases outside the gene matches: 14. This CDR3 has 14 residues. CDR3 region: CASLNTGTGNRLFF. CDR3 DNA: TGTGCCAGCCTAAACACCGGGACAGGGAACAGACTGTTTTTT.

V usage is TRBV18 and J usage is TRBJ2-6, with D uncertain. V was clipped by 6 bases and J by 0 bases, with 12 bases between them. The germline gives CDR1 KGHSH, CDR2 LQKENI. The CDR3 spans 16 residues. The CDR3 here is CASSPEQVSGANVLTF. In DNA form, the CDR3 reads TGTGCCAGCTCGCCCGAGCAAGTCTCTGGGGCCAACGTCCTGACTTTC. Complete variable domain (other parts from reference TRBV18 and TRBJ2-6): NAGVMQNPRHLVRRRGQEARLRCSPMKGHSHVYWYRQLPEEGLKFMVYLQKENIIDESGMPKERFSAEFPKEGPSILRIQQVVRGDSAAYFCASSPEQVSGANVLTFGAGSRLTVL.

CDR3 nucleotide sequence: TGCAGCGGAGCGGGGGGGGAACAGGCCCAGTACTTC. This encodes CSGAGGEQAQYF. J is TRBJ2-5 and V is TRBV29-1; 10 bases line up with TRBD2. The germline gives CDR1 SQVTM, CDR2 ANQGSEA. This CDR3 is 12 amino acids long. Trimming at V came to 7 bases and at J to 9 bases, leaving 8 bases not matched to a gene.

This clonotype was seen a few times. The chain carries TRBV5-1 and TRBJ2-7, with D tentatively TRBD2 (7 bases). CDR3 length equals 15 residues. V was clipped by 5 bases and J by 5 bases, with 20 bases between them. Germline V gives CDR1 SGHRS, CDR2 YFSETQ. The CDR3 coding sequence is TGCGCCAGCAGGGAGGGGGGGACCGTTGTAAACGAGCAGTACTTC. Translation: CASREGGTVVNEQYF. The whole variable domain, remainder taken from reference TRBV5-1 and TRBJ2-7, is KAGVTQTPRYLIKTRGQQVTLSCSPISGHRSVSWYQQTPGQGLQFLFEYFSETQRNKGNFPGRFSGRQFSNSRSEMNVSTLELGDSALYLCASREGGTVVNEQYFGPGTRLTVT.

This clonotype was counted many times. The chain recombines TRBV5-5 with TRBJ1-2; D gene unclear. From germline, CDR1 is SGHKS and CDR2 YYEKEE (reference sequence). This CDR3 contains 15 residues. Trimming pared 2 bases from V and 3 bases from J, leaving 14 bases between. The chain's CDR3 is CASSLQLSGDYGYTF. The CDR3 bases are TGTGCCAGCAGCTTACAACTATCCGGGGACTATGGCTACACCTTC.

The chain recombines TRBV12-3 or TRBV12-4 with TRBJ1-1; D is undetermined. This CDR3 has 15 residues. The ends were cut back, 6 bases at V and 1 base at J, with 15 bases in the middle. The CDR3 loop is CASRIVGVANTEAFF. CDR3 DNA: TGTGCCAGCAGGATCGTTGGGGTAGCGAACACTGAAGCTTTCTTT.

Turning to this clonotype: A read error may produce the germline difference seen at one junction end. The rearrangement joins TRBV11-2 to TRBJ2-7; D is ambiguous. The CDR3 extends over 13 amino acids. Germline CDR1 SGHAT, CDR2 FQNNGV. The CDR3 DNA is TGTGCCAGCAGCTGGCAAAGCTCCCACGAGCAGTACTTC. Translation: CASSWQSSHEQYF.

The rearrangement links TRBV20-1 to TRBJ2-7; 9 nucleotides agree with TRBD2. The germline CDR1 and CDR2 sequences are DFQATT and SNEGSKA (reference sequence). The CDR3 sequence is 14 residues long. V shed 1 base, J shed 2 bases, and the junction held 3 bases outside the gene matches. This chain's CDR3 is CSARGVAGAYEQYF. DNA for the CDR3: TGCAGTGCTAGAGGGGTAGCGGGAGCCTACGAGCAGTACTTC.

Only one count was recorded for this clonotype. Here the CDR3 DNA reads TGTGCCAGCAGCTGGGGAAGCGGGAGGGCCGACAATGAGCAGTTCTTC. It yields the protein CASSWGSGRADNEQFF. The chain recombines TRBV5-4 with TRBJ2-1; TRBD2 matches 10 bases. The V gene end was trimmed by 3 bases and the J gene end by 5 bases; junction bases not matched to a gene: 8. The length of the CDR3 is 16 residues. In germline, CDR1 is SGHNT, CDR2 YYREEE (reference sequence).

CDR3 in DNA: TGCGCCAGCAGCCAGCGAGGGTCGGCCTACAATGAGCAGTTCTTC. Its translation: CASSQRGSAYNEQFF. This chain joins TRBV4-3 and TRBJ2-1, with D perhaps matching TRBD2 (5 bases). V lost 3 bases to trimming and J lost 2 bases, with 11 bases between them. Per the germline V gene, CDR1 is LGHNA and CDR2 is YSLEER. This CDR3 has 15 residues.

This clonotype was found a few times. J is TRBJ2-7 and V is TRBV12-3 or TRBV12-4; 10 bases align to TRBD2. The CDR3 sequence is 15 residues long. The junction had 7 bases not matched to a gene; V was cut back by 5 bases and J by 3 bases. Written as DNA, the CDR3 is TGTGCCAGCAGTACCAGACTAGCGGGTAACTACGAGCAGTACTTC. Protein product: CASSTRLAGNYEQYF.

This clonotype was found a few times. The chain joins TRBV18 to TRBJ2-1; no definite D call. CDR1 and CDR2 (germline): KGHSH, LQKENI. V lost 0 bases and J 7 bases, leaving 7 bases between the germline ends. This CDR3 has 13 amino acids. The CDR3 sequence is CASSPPSLNEQFF. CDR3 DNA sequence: TGTGCCAGCTCACCACCATCTTTGAATGAGCAGTTCTTC. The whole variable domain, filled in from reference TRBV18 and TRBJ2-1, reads NAGVMQNPRHLVRRRGQEARLRCSPMKGHSHVYWYRQLPEEGLKFMVYLQKENIIDESGMPKERFSAEFPKEGPSILRIQQVVRGDSAAYFCASSPPSLNEQFFGPGTRLTVL.

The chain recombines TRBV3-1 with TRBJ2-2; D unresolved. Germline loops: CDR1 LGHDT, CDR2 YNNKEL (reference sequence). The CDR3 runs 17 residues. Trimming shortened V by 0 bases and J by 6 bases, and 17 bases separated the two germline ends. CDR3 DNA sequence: TGTGCCAGCAGCCAAGATCTTAACAGCGCCTGGTCCGGGGAGCTGTTTTTT. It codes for CASSQDLNSAWSGELFF.

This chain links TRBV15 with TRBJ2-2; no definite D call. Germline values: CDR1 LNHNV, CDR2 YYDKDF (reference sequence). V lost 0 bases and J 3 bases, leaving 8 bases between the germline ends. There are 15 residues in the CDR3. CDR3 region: CATSRERSDTGELFF. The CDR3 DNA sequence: TGTGCCACCAGCAGAGAGCGGTCGGACACCGGGGAGCTGTTTTTT.

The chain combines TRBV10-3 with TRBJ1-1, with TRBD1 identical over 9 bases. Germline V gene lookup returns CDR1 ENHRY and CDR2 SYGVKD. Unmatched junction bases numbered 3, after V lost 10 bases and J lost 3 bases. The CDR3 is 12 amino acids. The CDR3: CATRQGDTEAFF. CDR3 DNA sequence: TGTGCCACCCGACAGGGGGACACTGAAGCTTTCTTT.

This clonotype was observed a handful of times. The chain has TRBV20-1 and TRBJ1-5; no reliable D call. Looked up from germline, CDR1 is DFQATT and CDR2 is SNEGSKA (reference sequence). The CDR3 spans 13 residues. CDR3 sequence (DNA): TGCAGCCTCACGGGGATCGGCAATCAGCCCCAGCATTTT. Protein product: CSLTGIGNQPQHF.

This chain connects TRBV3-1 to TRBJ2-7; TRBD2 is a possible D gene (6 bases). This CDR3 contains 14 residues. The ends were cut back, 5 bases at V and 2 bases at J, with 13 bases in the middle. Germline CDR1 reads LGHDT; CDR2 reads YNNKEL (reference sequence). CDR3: CASSDTGLPYEQYF. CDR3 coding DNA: TGTGCCAGCAGCGATACGGGACTTCCCTACGAGCAGTACTTC.

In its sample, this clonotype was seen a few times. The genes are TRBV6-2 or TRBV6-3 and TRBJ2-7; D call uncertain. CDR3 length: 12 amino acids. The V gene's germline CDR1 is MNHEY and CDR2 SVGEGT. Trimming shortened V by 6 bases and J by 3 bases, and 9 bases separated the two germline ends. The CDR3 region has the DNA TGTGCCAGCAGCCCCGACCACTACGAGCAGTACTTC. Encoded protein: CASSPDHYEQYF.

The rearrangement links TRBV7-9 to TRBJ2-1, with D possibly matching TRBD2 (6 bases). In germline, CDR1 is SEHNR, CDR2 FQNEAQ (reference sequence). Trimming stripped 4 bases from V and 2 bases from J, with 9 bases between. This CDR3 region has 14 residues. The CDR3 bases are TGTGCCAGCAGCTCATCGGGGGCCTACAATGAGCAGTTCTTC. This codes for CASSSSGAYNEQFF.

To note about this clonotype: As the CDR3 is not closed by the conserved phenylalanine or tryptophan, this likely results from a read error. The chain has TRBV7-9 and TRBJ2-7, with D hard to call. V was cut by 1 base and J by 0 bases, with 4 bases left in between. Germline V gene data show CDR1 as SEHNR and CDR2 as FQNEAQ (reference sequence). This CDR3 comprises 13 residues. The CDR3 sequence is CASSLDTSYEQYS. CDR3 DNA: TGTGCCAGCAGCTTAGACACCTCCTACGAGCAGTACTCC.

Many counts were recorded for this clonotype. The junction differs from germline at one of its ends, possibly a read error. The CDR3: CASSLKGGPLDTQYF. CDR3 DNA sequence: TGTGCTAGCAGCTTAAAAGGGGGCCCATTAGATACGCAGTATTTT. This chain links TRBV7-7 with TRBJ2-3; 7 bases are shared with TRBD1. From germline, CDR1 is SSHAT and CDR2 FNYEAQ (reference sequence). CDR3 length: 15 amino acids. Combining the CDR3 with reference TRBV7-7 and TRBJ2-3 gives the whole variable domain GAGVSQSPRYKVTKRGQDVTLRCDPISSHATLYWYQQALGQGPEFLTYFNYEAQPDKSGLPSDRFSAERPEGSISTLTIQRTEQRDSAMYRCASSLKGGPLDTQYFGPGTRLTVL.

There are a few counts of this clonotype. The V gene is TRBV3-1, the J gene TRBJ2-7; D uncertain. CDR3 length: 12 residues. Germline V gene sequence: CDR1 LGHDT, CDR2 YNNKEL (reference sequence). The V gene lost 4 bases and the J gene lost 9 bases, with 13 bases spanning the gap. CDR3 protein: CASSLAHAGQYF. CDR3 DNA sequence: TGTGCCAGCAGCCTTGCTCATGCTGGGCAGTACTTC.

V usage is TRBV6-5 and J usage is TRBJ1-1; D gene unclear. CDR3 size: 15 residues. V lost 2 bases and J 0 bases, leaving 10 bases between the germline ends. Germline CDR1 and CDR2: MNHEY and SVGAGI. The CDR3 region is CASSYVAAMNTEAFF. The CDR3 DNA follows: TGTGCCAGCAGTTACGTGGCGGCTATGAACACTGAAGCTTTCTTT.

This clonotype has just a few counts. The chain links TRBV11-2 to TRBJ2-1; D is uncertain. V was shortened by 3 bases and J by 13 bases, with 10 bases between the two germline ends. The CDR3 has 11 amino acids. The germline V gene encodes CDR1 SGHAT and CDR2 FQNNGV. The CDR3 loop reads CASSLSVSQFF. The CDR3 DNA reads TGTGCCAGCAGCTTGTCAGTGTCTCAGTTCTTC.

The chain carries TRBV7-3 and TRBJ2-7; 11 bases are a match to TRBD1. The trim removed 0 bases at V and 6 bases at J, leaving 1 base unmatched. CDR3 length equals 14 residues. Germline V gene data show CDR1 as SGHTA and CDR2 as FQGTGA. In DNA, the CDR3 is TGTGCCAGCAGCTTAACAGGGACAGGGGGCGAGCAGTACTTC. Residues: CASSLTGTGGEQYF. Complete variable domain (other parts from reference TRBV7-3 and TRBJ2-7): GAGVSQTPSNKVTEKGKYVELRCDPISGHTALYWYRQSLGQGPEFLIYFQGTGAADDSGLPNDRFFAVRPEGSVSTLKIQRTERGDSAVYLCASSLTGTGGEQYFGPGTRLTVT.

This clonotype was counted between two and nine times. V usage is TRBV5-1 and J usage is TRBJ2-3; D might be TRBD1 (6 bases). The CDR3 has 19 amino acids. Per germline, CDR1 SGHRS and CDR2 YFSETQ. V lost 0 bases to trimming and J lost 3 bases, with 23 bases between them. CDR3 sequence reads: CASSLGRMVGAVGTDTQYF. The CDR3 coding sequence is TGCGCCAGCAGCTTGGGCCGTATGGTGGGGGCCGTTGGGACAGATACGCAGTATTTT.

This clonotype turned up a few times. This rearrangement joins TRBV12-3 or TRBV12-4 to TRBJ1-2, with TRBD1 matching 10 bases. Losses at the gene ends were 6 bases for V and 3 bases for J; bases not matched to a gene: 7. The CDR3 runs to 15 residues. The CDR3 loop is CASSRGQGSHYGYTF. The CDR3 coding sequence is TGTGCCAGCAGCCGGGGACAGGGGTCCCACTATGGCTACACCTTC.

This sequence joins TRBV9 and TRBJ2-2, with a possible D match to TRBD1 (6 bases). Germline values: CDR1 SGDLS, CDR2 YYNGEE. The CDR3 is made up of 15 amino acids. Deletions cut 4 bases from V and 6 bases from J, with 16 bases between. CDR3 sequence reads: CASSRMGRQAGELFF. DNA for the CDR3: TGTGCCAGCAGCCGGATGGGACGACAGGCCGGGGAGCTGTTTTTT.

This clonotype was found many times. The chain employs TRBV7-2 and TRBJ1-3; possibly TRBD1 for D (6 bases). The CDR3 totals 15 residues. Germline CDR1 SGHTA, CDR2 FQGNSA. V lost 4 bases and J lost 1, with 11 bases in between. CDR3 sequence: CASSYRTGSGNTIYF. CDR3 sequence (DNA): TGTGCCAGCAGCTACCGTACAGGGTCTGGAAACACCATATATTTT.

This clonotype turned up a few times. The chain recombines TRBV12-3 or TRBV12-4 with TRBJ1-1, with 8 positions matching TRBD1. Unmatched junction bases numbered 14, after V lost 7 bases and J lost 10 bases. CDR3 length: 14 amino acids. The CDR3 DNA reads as TGTGCCAGCAATATCGCCGGGACAGGAATTGGAGCTTTCTTT. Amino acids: CASNIAGTGIGAFF.